This TCR beta chain originates from a study of cytomegalovirus exposure and HLA in healthy donors. Study-level points and caveats: The sole available immune exposure information was CMV serostatus. Presence/absence results assume similar sequencing depth per donor, which may not hold. It emerged from a later analysis that several of the most significant clusters appeared to be linked to common viral pathogens.

It was with 60 Vbeta and 13 Jbeta primers that the PCR ran. In the authors' workflow: A later analysis tallied tens of millions of unique TCR beta chains, about 9.9 million of them shared. Method: immunoSEQ multiplex PCR; TCRdb's copy keeps in-frame clones and lacks some. V and J calls and clone size come straight from that table; D and trimming were deduced from the DNA. The profile shows 55,000 to 80,000 clones, roughly 71% of them singletons. CDR3 length: 12 residues. The germline gives CDR1 KGHSH, CDR2 LQKENI. V was trimmed by 3 bases and J by 10 bases, leaving 12 bases between them. This clone was observed a few times. The antigen is undetermined.

Sequencing was performed on PBMCs. The chain has TRBV18 and TRBJ1-1; D perhaps matches TRBD1 (6 bases). The sequence was collected from an older man in good health and CMV-seronegative. The CDR3 DNA sequence: TGTGCCAGCTCACCTCCAACAGGGACAGCTTTCTTT. This sequence encodes CASSPPTGTAFF.